The 24 T cell receptor beta chains presented below share a single source sample, sequenced in a study of blood T cells in healthy people across ages. Next came a second PCR, run for about 6 to 12 cycles, which used a sample-barcoded 5' primer along with a J-beta primer mix. TCRdb re-called the 5' RACE reads with MiXCR, one entry per CDR3 protein. The data show roughly 800,000 distinct CDR3 sequences, roughly 60% seen once. What was sequenced was blood. These TCRs come from a man in his thirties or forties in good health.

This chain uses TRBV5-1 with TRBJ2-1; 8 nucleotides align to TRBD2. Unmatched junction bases numbered 2, after V lost 1 base and J lost 2 bases. The CDR3 totals 15 residues. Per the germline V gene, CDR1 is SGHRS and CDR2 is YFSETQ. The CDR3: CASSLNGGAYNEQFF. The DNA for the CDR3 is TGCGCCAGCAGCTTGAACGGGGGGGCCTACAATGAGCAGTTCTTC.

The chain couples TRBV5-1 to TRBJ1-6; D uncertain. V was pared by 4 bases and J by 8 bases, with 13 bases between. Germline values: CDR1 SGHRS, CDR2 YFSETQ. The CDR3 covers 14 residues. CDR3 nucleotide sequence: TGCGCCAGCAGCCAACCCCACGGGGATTCACCCCTCCACTTT. Translation gives CASSQPHGDSPLHF.

At least ten counts were recorded for this clonotype. The chain couples TRBV4-3 to TRBJ2-5, with D tentatively TRBD1 (6 bases). V lost 1 base to trimming and J lost 4 bases, with 10 bases between them. Germline V gives CDR1 LGHNA, CDR2 YSLEER. The CDR3 loop spans 14 amino acids. The CDR3 sequence is CASSQGGRAETQYF. CDR3 in DNA: TGCGCCAGCAGCCAAGGGGGGCGGGCAGAGACCCAGTACTTC.

The rearrangement joins TRBV20-1 to TRBJ2-3; perhaps TRBD1 as D (7 bases). Trimming removed 6 bases at V and 2 bases at J, with 15 bases between. Germline CDR1 DFQATT, CDR2 SNEGSKA (reference sequence). The CDR3 totals 14 residues. This CDR3 is CSAAGGKDTDTQYF. CDR3 in DNA: TGCAGTGCCGCAGGGGGGAAGGACACAGATACGCAGTATTTT.

V is TRBV20-1 and J is TRBJ2-1; the D gene is possibly TRBD2 (6 bases). This CDR3 is built from 14 residues. Germline V gives CDR1 DFQATT, CDR2 SNEGSKA (reference sequence). The CDR3: CSAPRGSRGNEQFF. CDR3 nucleotides: TGCAGCGCCCCCCGGGGGAGTAGAGGGAATGAGCAGTTCTTC.

J is TRBJ2-7 and V is TRBV2; D is possibly TRBD2 (5 bases). The CDR3 loop spans 14 amino acids. The germline V gene has CDR1 SNHLY and CDR2 FYNNEI. Trimming stripped 6 bases from V and 0 bases from J, with 12 bases between. CDR3 loop: CASRFDGSSYEQYF. Here the CDR3 DNA reads TGTGCCAGCAGATTCGATGGGAGCTCCTACGAGCAGTACTTC.

Comment on this clonotype: A read error may produce the germline difference seen at one junction end. J is TRBJ2-3 and V is TRBV7-2; maybe TRBD2 (6 bases). This CDR3 contains 14 residues. Germline-derived CDR1 and CDR2 are SGHTA and FQGNSA. CDR3 sequence reads: CASSVADTTDTQYF. CDR3 nucleotides: TGTGCCAGCAGCGTAGCGGACACTACAGATACGCAGTATTTT.

This chain uses TRBV4-1 with TRBJ2-6; D remains ambiguous. The germline V gene encodes CDR1 MGHRA and CDR2 YSYEKL. Trimming cost V 0 bases and J 4 bases, with 16 bases left between them. This CDR3 has 18 amino acids. CDR3 sequence: CASSQDNGRRVGANVLTF. In DNA form, the CDR3 reads TGCGCCAGCAGCCAAGATAACGGACGTCGAGTGGGGGCCAACGTCCTGACTTTC.

This sequence joins TRBV5-1 and TRBJ2-7; D might be TRBD1 or TRBD2, each matching 5 bases. Trimming cost V 0 bases and J 7 bases, with 17 bases left between them. From germline, CDR1 is SGHRS and CDR2 YFSETQ. The CDR3 spans 15 residues. The DNA of the CDR3 is TGCGCCAGCAGCTTGGATTTTATGGGACCTCTAGAGCAGTACTTC. Translated, it gives CASSLDFMGPLEQYF.

The chain is built from TRBV7-9 and TRBJ2-3; perhaps TRBD1 as D (6 bases). Germline CDR1 reads SEHNR; CDR2 reads FQNEAQ (reference sequence). The CDR3 loop spans 16 amino acids. V was trimmed by 3 bases and J by 4 bases, leaving 17 bases between them. DNA of the CDR3: TGTGCCAGCAGCTTCAGGGGCAGCCACGGGGCAGATACGCAGTATTTT. It yields the protein CASSFRGSHGADTQYF.

This clonotype was seen at least ten times. This sequence joins TRBV12-3 or TRBV12-4 and TRBJ1-5; D perhaps matches TRBD1 (6 bases). V was pared by 5 bases and J by 5 bases, with 13 bases between. This CDR3 region has 14 residues. CDR3 region: CASSLSTGDQPQHF. The DNA for the CDR3 is TGTGCCAGCAGTCTCTCGACAGGTGATCAGCCCCAGCATTTT.

This clonotype was detected only a few times. The chain joins TRBV15 to TRBJ2-6, with D unresolved. Germline-derived CDR1 and CDR2 are LNHNV and YYDKDF (reference sequence). The V end lost 0 bases, the J end lost 0 bases, and 3 bases lay between the germline ends. This CDR3 is built from 15 residues. CDR3 coding DNA: TGTGCCACCAGCAGAGATGTCTCTGGGGCCAACGTCCTGACTTTC. Amino acids: CATSRDVSGANVLTF. Using reference TRBV15 and TRBJ2-6 for the parts outside the CDR3, the full variable domain is DAMVIQNPRYQVTQFGKPVTLSCSQTLNHNVMYWYQQKSSQAPKLLFHYYDKDFNNEADTPDNFQSRRPNTSFCFLDIRSPGLGDTAMYLCATSRDVSGANVLTFGAGSRLTVL.

The CDR3 region is CASSFGSFWTSGSYEQYF. The CDR3 region has the DNA TGTGCCAGCAGTTTTGGGTCATTCTGGACTAGCGGTTCCTACGAGCAGTACTTC. The chain combines TRBV12-3 or TRBV12-4 with TRBJ2-7, with 10 bases that match TRBD2. J gave up 1 base and V 3 bases, and 12 bases lay outside the gene matches. The CDR3 covers 18 residues.

This chain uses TRBV12-3 or TRBV12-4 with TRBJ2-3; TRBD1 aligns across 8 bases. V dropped 3 bases and J dropped 4; count of bases not matched to a gene: 6. CDR3 length: 15 amino acids. The CDR3, as DNA: TGTGCCAGCAGTTTGAAGAGACAGGGGCCAGATACGCAGTATTTT. Translated: CASSLKRQGPDTQYF.

The V call is TRBV30, the J call TRBJ1-1; D unresolved. The CDR3 covers 12 residues. V lost 3 bases and J 1 base, leaving 6 bases between the germline ends. Looked up from germline, CDR1 is GTSNPN and CDR2 is SVGIG (reference sequence). The CDR3: CAWRTANTEAFF. CDR3 DNA: TGTGCCTGGAGAACAGCGAACACTGAAGCTTTCTTT.

This clonotype has a handful of counts. Germline is not matched at one junction end, which may reflect a read error. The chain uses TRBV7-9 and TRBJ2-7, with D unresolved. Germline CDR1 SEHNR, CDR2 FQNEAQ (reference sequence). The CDR3 loop spans 11 amino acids. The CDR3 is CACSPHYEQYF. CDR3 sequence (DNA): TGTGCCTGCAGCCCGCACTACGAGCAGTACTTC.

On this clonotype: Its ends do not fully match the called genes, so a read error is possible. This rearrangement joins TRBV7-9 to TRBJ1-1, with TRBD1 matching 7 bases. In germline, CDR1 is SEHNR, CDR2 FQNEAQ (reference sequence). The CDR3 is made up of 11 amino acids. CDR3 sequence: CASGTDTKAFF. CDR3 bases: TGTGCCAGCGGGACAGACACTAAAGCTTTCTTT.

This clonotype has a handful of counts. This chain uses TRBV20-1 with TRBJ2-5; perhaps TRBD1 as D (5 bases). The CDR3 extends over 14 amino acids. Trimming removed 0 bases from V and 3 bases from J, with 11 bases in between. Looked up from germline, CDR1 is DFQATT and CDR2 is SNEGSKA (reference sequence). CDR3 sequence: CSARDWAGKETQYF. In DNA, the CDR3 is TGCAGTGCTAGAGATTGGGCAGGGAAAGAGACCCAGTACTTC.

The V call is TRBV10-1, the J call TRBJ1-6; D remains ambiguous. Germline lookup yields CDR1 WNHNN and CDR2 SYGVQD (reference sequence). With 1 base removed from V and 10 bases from J, the gap between germline ends came to 8 bases. The CDR3 extends over 13 amino acids. The CDR3 DNA is TGCGCCAGCAGTGAGTTCAAAGGGTCACCCCTCCACTTT. Protein: CASSEFKGSPLHF.

This clonotype was observed a handful of times. The chain uses TRBV20-1 and TRBJ2-3; D is unresolved. CDR1 and CDR2 (germline): DFQATT, SNEGSKA (reference sequence). V was cut by 6 bases and J by 0 bases, with 16 bases left in between. The length of the CDR3 is 15 residues. CDR3 in DNA: TGCAGTGCCTCAATAACTGAGTATAGCACAGATACGCAGTATTTT. This sequence encodes CSASITEYSTDTQYF.

This chain joins TRBV2 and TRBJ1-2, with D unclear. The V end lost 6 bases, the J end lost 4 bases, and 12 bases lay between the germline ends. The CDR3 spans 13 residues. Germline CDR1 is SNHLY and CDR2 is FYNNEI. The CDR3 is CASSVTTLYGYTF. DNA for the CDR3: TGTGCCAGCAGCGTCACAACTCTCTATGGCTACACCTTC.

The chain uses TRBV7-8 and TRBJ2-7, with no clear D. Between the trimmed V and J ends, which lost 1 base and 5 bases, there was a span of 9 bases. The germline V gene encodes CDR1 SGHVS and CDR2 FQNEAQ. The CDR3 totals 13 residues. The CDR3 spells CASSLESLDEQYF. The CDR3 region has the DNA TGTGCCAGCAGCTTAGAGTCCCTCGACGAGCAGTACTTC. Filled out from reference TRBV7-8 and TRBJ2-7, the complete variable domain reads GAGVSQSPRYKVAKRGQDVALRCDPISGHVSLFWYQQALGQGPEFLTYFQNEAQLDKSGLPSDRFFAERPEGSVSTLKIQRTQQEDSAVYLCASSLESLDEQYFGPGTRLTVT.

This clonotype has only a few counts. The chain uses TRBV7-2 and TRBJ2-5; D is undetermined. The end of the DNA fits TRBJ2-7 better, so the J call may be wrong. Germline V gene sequence: CDR1 SGHTA, CDR2 FQGNSA. CDR3 length equals 12 residues. Here the CDR3 reads CASSQAEYEQYF. CDR3 nucleotide sequence: TGTGCCAGCAGCCAGGCCGAGTACGAGCAGTACTTC.

This clonotype has just a few counts. The V gene is TRBV4-1, the J gene TRBJ2-4; 8 bases are a match to TRBD1. With the DNA end fitting TRBJ2-7 better, the J assignment may be wrong. Germline CDR1 MGHRA, CDR2 YSYEKL. This CDR3 comprises 15 residues. The chain's CDR3 is CASSQVQGGFYEQYF. The CDR3 nucleotides are TGCGCCAGCAGCCAAGTACAGGGGGGATTTTACGAGCAGTACTTC.